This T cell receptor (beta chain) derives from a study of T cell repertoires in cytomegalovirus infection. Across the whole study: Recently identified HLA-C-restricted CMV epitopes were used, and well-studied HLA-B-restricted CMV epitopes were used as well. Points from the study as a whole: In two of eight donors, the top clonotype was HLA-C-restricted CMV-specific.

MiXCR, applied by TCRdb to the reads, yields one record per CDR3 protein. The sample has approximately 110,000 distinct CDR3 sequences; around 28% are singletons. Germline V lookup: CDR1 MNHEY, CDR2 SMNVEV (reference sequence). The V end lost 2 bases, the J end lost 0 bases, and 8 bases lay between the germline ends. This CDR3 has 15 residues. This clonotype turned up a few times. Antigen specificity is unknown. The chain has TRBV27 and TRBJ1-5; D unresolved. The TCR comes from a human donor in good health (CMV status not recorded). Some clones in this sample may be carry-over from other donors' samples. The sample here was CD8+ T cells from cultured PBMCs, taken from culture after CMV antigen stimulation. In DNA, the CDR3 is TGTGCCAGCAGTTTACGGGCTGCTAGCAATCAGCCCCAGCATTTT. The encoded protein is CASSLRAASNQPQHF.